This is a list of T cell receptor beta chains from one sample in a study of post-analysis software for immune sequencing data. TCRdb fed the PCR reads into MiXCR, producing one record per CDR3 protein. The data show about 460,000 distinct CDR3 sequences, with less than 45% seen just once and 12% held by the top ten. The specimen sequenced was blood. Receptor source: a girl between 10 and 17 years old with multiple sclerosis. Each CDR3 is given with its conserved first and last residue. D genes are given only for firm matches. Clone size is not always given. Where it is, it says once, few, many or a class for expanded clones.

clone_size	v_call	j_call	d_call	cdr3_aa	cdr3_nt
.	TRBV24-1	TRBJ2-1	TRBD2	CATSVGSGSMDEQFF	TGTGCCACCAGTGTCGGTAGCGGGAGTATGGATGAGCAGTTCTTC
.	TRBV29-1	TRBJ1-2	.	CSVGFEGYTF	TGCAGCGTCGGCTTTGAAGGCTACACCTTC
.	TRBV29-1	TRBJ1-2	TRBD1	CSVVGDRGLSGYGYTF	TGCAGCGTTGTGGGGGACAGGGGATTAAGCGGCTATGGCTACACCTTC
.	TRBV20-1	TRBJ1-5	TRBD1	CSASRQGARSNQPQHF	TGCAGTGCTAGCCGGCAGGGGGCGCGGAGCAATCAGCCCCAGCATTTT
.	TRBV28	TRBJ2-1	.	CASNEGKGEQFF	TGTGCCAGCAATGAGGGGAAGGGTGAGCAGTTCTTC
once	TRBV29-1	TRBJ1-1	.	CSATQGSTEAFF	TGCAGCGCCACTCAGGGGAGCACTGAAGCTTTCTTT
few	TRBV15	TRBJ2-3	.	CATSRAADTQYF	TGTGCCACCAGCAGAGCCGCAGATACGCAGTATTTT
.	TRBV12-3/TRBV12-4	TRBJ2-1	TRBD2	CASSPSGRAIYNEQFF	TGTGCCAGCAGCCCTAGCGGGAGGGCCATTTACAATGAGCAGTTCTTC
.	TRBV27	TRBJ2-5	TRBD2	CASSSTRLAGGPETQYF	TGTGCCAGCAGTTCGACCCGACTAGCGGGAGGGCCGGAGACCCAGTACTTC
.	TRBV10-3	TRBJ2-3	.	CAIRSGTSTDTQYF	TGTGCCATCAGGAGCGGTACTAGCACAGATACGCAGTATTTT
once	TRBV29-1	TRBJ2-7	TRBD2	CSVLADLGNEQYF	TGCAGCGTTCTAGCGGACCTGGGGAACGAGCAGTACTTC
.	TRBV6-5	TRBJ2-1	TRBD1	CACSYSRTGTSGEQFF	TGTGCCTGCAGTTACTCAAGGACAGGGACTTCAGGTGAGCAGTTCTTC
.	TRBV7-9	TRBJ2-1	.	CASSHPTGESYNEQFF	TGTGCCAGCAGCCATCCGACGGGAGAGTCCTACAATGAGCAGTTCTTC
few	TRBV7-2	TRBJ2-7	.	CASSLGGEGNEQYF	TGTGCCAGCAGCTTAGGTGGAGAGGGTAACGAGCAGTACTTC
.	TRBV7-9	TRBJ1-2	TRBD1	CASSPEDRGDGYTF	TGTGCCAGCAGCCCAGAGGACAGGGGTGATGGCTACACCTTC
.	TRBV20-1	TRBJ1-4	TRBD1	CSARARRTGLNEKLFF	TGCAGTGCTAGAGCCAGAAGGACAGGGCTTAATGAAAAACTGTTTTTT
.	TRBV28	TRBJ1-4	.	CASSYLDRTTNEKLFF	TGTGCCAGCAGTTATCTCGACAGGACAACTAATGAAAAACTGTTTTTT
few	TRBV28	TRBJ1-5	.	CASSQMGAGNQPQHF	TGTGCCAGCAGTCAGATGGGTGCGGGCAATCAGCCCCAGCATTTT
few	TRBV12-3/TRBV12-4	TRBJ2-5	TRBD1	CASSPVPGQGEGQETQYF	TGTGCCAGCAGCCCCGTCCCGGGACAGGGAGAGGGCCAAGAGACCCAGTACTTC
.	TRBV24-1	TRBJ2-7	.	CATRPTDNEGFEQYF	TGTGCCACCAGACCTACGGACAACGAGGGGTTCGAGCAGTACTTC
few	TRBV7-2	TRBJ2-5	TRBD2	CASSGTGGETQYF	TGTGCCAGCAGCGGGACGGGAGGGGAGACCCAGTACTTC
.	TRBV3-1	TRBJ2-6	TRBD1	CASSHRTGGWWGANVLTF	TGTGCCAGCAGCCACCGGACAGGGGGTTGGTGGGGGGCCAACGTCCTGACTTTC
.	TRBV14	TRBJ2-4	.	CASSPKLRGNIQYF	TGTGCCAGCAGCCCCAAACTCAGGGGTAACATTCAGTACTTC
.	TRBV27	TRBJ1-4	.	CASSLGTSNEKLFF	TGTGCCAGCAGTTTAGGCACCTCTAATGAAAAACTGTTTTTT
.	TRBV28	TRBJ2-3	TRBD1	CASSFRQGQGPLDTQYF	TGTGCCAGCAGTTTCCGGCAGGGACAGGGCCCCTTGGATACGCAGTATTTT
few	TRBV7-2	TRBJ2-7	TRBD2	CASSLRRASGRYEQYF	TGTGCCAGCAGCTTAAGAAGGGCTAGCGGGAGGTACGAGCAGTACTTC
few	TRBV25-1	TRBJ2-5	TRBD1	CASSAFDRGQETQYF	TGTGCCAGCAGTGCCTTCGACAGGGGCCAAGAGACCCAGTACTTC
.	TRBV9	TRBJ2-1	.	CASSVDGAEYNEQFF	TGTGCCAGCAGCGTGGATGGGGCGGAGTACAATGAGCAGTTCTTC
.	TRBV4-1	TRBJ2-5	.	CASSQVRPLGGETQYF	TGCGCCAGCAGCCAAGTCCGACCCTTGGGGGGAGAGACCCAGTACTTC
.	TRBV20-1	TRBJ2-1	.	CSARDKGSYNEQFF	TGCAGTGCTAGAGATAAGGGGTCCTACAATGAGCAGTTCTTC
.	TRBV28	TRBJ2-3	.	CASTQVGDTQYF	TGTGCCAGCACCCAAGTGGGAGATACGCAGTATTTT
few	TRBV6-2/TRBV6-3	TRBJ2-3	.	CASRPGLVRDEQYF	TGTGCCAGCAGGCCAGGCTTGGTTCGAGACGAGCAGTACTTT
few	TRBV29-1	TRBJ1-4	.	CSALEYRRTNEKLFF	TGCAGCGCACTCGAGTACCGGAGGACTAATGAAAAACTGTTTTTT
.	TRBV7-9	TRBJ2-5	.	CASSENQGFGTETQYF	TGTGCCAGCAGCGAAAACCAGGGTTTTGGGACGGAGACCCAGTACTTC
.	TRBV5-1	TRBJ1-1	.	CASSLGFRERDTEAFF	TGCGCCAGCAGCTTGGGGTTCCGGGAACGGGACACTGAAGCTTTCTTT
once	TRBV6-2/TRBV6-3	TRBJ2-7	.	CASSPPGAATYEQYF	TGTGCCAGCAGCCCTCCCGGGGCAGCCACCTACGAGCAGTACTTC
few	TRBV7-9	TRBJ2-3	.	CASSRSLGSLTDTQYF	TGTGCCAGCAGCCGATCCTTAGGGAGCCTAACAGATACGCAGTATTTT
.	TRBV24-1	TRBJ2-7	TRBD1	CATSDPGTGSGEQYF	TGTGCCACCAGTGATCCCGGGACAGGGTCAGGCGAGCAGTACTTC
.	TRBV29-1	TRBJ1-2	.	CSVERDYGYTF	TGCAGCGTTGAAAGGGACTATGGCTACACCTTC
few	TRBV11-2	TRBJ2-1	.	CASSLDPGRSSYNEQFF	TGTGCCAGCAGCTTAGATCCCGGTAGGAGCTCCTACAATGAGCAGTTCTTC
.	TRBV28	TRBJ1-1	.	CASSSTLMGAFF	TGTGCCAGCAGTTCCACACTGATGGGAGCTTTCTTT
.	TRBV7-9	TRBJ2-3	TRBD1	CASSFRDSPSTDTQYF	TGTGCCAGCAGCTTCCGGGACAGTCCTAGCACAGATACGCAGTATTTT
.	TRBV15	TRBJ2-7	.	CTTSDVFSLDTVYEQYF	TGTACCACCAGCGACGTCTTCTCCTTGGACACGGTCTACGAGCAGTACTTC
.	TRBV20-1	TRBJ2-1	.	CSASRIPPRDDEQFF	TGCAGTGCTAGCCGAATACCTCCGAGGGACGATGAGCAGTTCTTC
.	TRBV29-1	TRBJ2-1	.	CSVPPGTDEQFF	TGCAGCGTTCCCCCCGGGACCGATGAGCAGTTCTTC
.	TRBV29-1	TRBJ2-7	TRBD1	CSVNLGTGRYEQYF	TGCAGCGTTAACCTCGGGACAGGGCGCTACGAGCAGTACTTC
.	TRBV27	TRBJ2-1	.	CASSRSTGNEQFF	TGTGCCAGCAGCCGCTCTACCGGCAATGAGCAGTTCTTC
.	TRBV7-2	TRBJ2-5	.	CASSWDRAGQYF	TGTGCCAGCAGCTGGGATCGGGCGGGCCAGTACTTC
few	TRBV28	TRBJ2-7	TRBD1	CASRKNPGQGAQEQYF	TGTGCCAGCAGAAAGAATCCGGGACAGGGGGCGCAAGAGCAGTACTTC
.	TRBV6-1	TRBJ2-1	TRBD2	CASSSGLAGGIEQFF	TGTGCCAGCAGCTCGGGACTAGCGGGGGGGATCGAGCAGTTCTTC